This T cell receptor (beta chain) was retrieved from a study of low-dose radiotherapy and immunotherapy resistance in tumors. At the level of the study: Every two weeks patients got nivolumab 240 mg flat dose, plus ipilimumab 1 mg/kg every six weeks, intravenously.

The time point is: before trial treatment. TRAV- and TRBV-specific primers primed first-strand cDNA, covering alpha and beta chains. With a constant-region primer and a V-primer adapter, TCRs were subjected to approximately 20 PCR cycles of amplification. TCRdb re-derived calls from the reads in MiXCR, one entry per CDR3 protein. The sample contains about 64,000 distinct CDR3 sequences, about 25% of which appear only once. V was cut by 0 bases and J by 9 bases, with 16 bases left in between. Germline CDR1 is SGHDT and CDR2 is YYEEEE. CDR3 length equals 15 residues. The genes are TRBV5-6 and TRBJ2-1, with D perhaps TRBD1 (6 bases). The receptor's source is a male donor with rectosigmoid adenocarcinoma. The source was PBMCs, collected before treatment. Here the CDR3 reads CASSLVGGADSEQFF. The CDR3 DNA reads as TGTGCCAGCAGCTTGGTAGGGGGAGCCGACAGTGAGCAGTTCTTC.